The rows below give T cell receptor beta chains drawn from one sample of a study of blood T cell repertoires in COVID-19. Clones were read by immunoSEQ multiplex PCR, and TCRdb kept only the in-frame ones, dropping some. The sample comprises 270,000 or so clones, about 85% of which are singletons, and 6.6% rests with the top ten. The specimen was PBMCs or T cells enriched from blood (not recorded which). The receptors come from a woman aged 50 to 60 who had been exposed to COVID-19. Both conserved end residues are part of each CDR3. Fields, in order: D gene, J gene, clone size, V gene, CDR3 DNA, CDR3 protein. D genes are given only for firm matches. Clone size appears in some rows only: once, few, many, or a class for an expanded clone.

d_call: NA; j_call: TRBJ1-1; clone_size: NA; v_call: TRBV7-2; cdr3_nt: TGTGCCAGCAGCTTTCTTCCCGGGACACGGATCATGAACACTGAAGCTTTCTTT; cdr3_aa: CASSFLPGTRIMNTEAFF
d_call: TRBD2; j_call: TRBJ2-3; clone_size: NA; v_call: TRBV4-1; cdr3_nt: TGCGCCAGCAGCGGGACTAGCGGCGGCACAGATACGCAGTATTTT; cdr3_aa: CASSGTSGGTDTQYF
d_call: NA; j_call: TRBJ1-1; clone_size: NA; v_call: TRBV25-1; cdr3_nt: TGTGCCACCTCTTCACAGGGGAACACTGAAGCTTTCTTT; cdr3_aa: CATSSQGNTEAFF
d_call: TRBD1; j_call: TRBJ1-2; clone_size: NA; v_call: TRBV7-2; cdr3_nt: TGTGCCAGCAGTCCCTACCAGGGGGACTATGGCTACACCTTC; cdr3_aa: CASSPYQGDYGYTF
d_call: NA; j_call: TRBJ2-6; clone_size: once; v_call: TRBV28; cdr3_nt: TGTGCCAGCAGTTTACGGGTGGCCAACGTCCTGACTTTC; cdr3_aa: CASSLRVANVLTF
d_call: NA; j_call: TRBJ2-3; clone_size: NA; v_call: TRBV5-1; cdr3_nt: TGCGCCAGCAGCTTGGGGGGCCGAGGAGATACGCAGTATTTT; cdr3_aa: CASSLGGRGDTQYF
d_call: TRBD1; j_call: TRBJ1-2; clone_size: NA; v_call: TRBV24-1; cdr3_nt: TGTGCCACCATTCCGGACAGGGAAGACTCCGGTGGCTACACCTTC; cdr3_aa: CATIPDREDSGGYTF
d_call: NA; j_call: TRBJ2-2; clone_size: NA; v_call: TRBV2; cdr3_nt: TGTGCCAGCAGACAACAGGGTGAGGTCGGGGAGCTGTTTTTT; cdr3_aa: CASRQQGEVGELFF
d_call: NA; j_call: TRBJ1-5; clone_size: NA; v_call: TRBV6-6; cdr3_nt: TGTGCCACCTCAACAGGCCAGATTAGGGGTAATCAGCCCCAGCATTTT; cdr3_aa: CATSTGQIRGNQPQHF
d_call: NA; j_call: TRBJ2-3; clone_size: NA; v_call: TRBV5-8; cdr3_nt: TGTGCCAGCAGCTTGACTAGTGCGGGAGATACGCAGTATTTT; cdr3_aa: CASSLTSAGDTQYF
d_call: TRBD2; j_call: TRBJ2-7; clone_size: NA; v_call: TRBV6-2/TRBV6-3; cdr3_nt: TGTGCCAGCAGTTTTGGGGGGGTTGCCTACGAGCAGTACTTC; cdr3_aa: CASSFGGVAYEQYF
d_call: TRBD1; j_call: TRBJ1-1; clone_size: NA; v_call: TRBV3-1/TRBV3-2; cdr3_nt: TGTGCCACCCGACAGGGTCTGAACACTGAAGCTTTCTTT; cdr3_aa: CATRQGLNTEAFF
d_call: NA; j_call: TRBJ2-3; clone_size: NA; v_call: TRBV7-6; cdr3_nt: TGTGCCAGCAGCTTAAGGGGGGGGTCGGATACGCAGTATTTT; cdr3_aa: CASSLRGGSDTQYF
d_call: NA; j_call: TRBJ2-3; clone_size: once; v_call: TRBV29-1; cdr3_nt: TGCAGCGTCTCTCTTGGACTGGGCCCCGATACGCAGTATTTT; cdr3_aa: CSVSLGLGPDTQYF
d_call: TRBD2; j_call: TRBJ2-5; clone_size: NA; v_call: TRBV4-1; cdr3_nt: TGCGCCAGCAGCCAAGCCAATCTAGCGGGGGGGCATGAGACCCAGTACTTC; cdr3_aa: CASSQANLAGGHETQYF
d_call: NA; j_call: TRBJ1-6; clone_size: NA; v_call: TRBV6-2/TRBV6-3; cdr3_nt: TGTGCCAGCAGTTACTTCGAACGGACTTTGGGCTCCTATAATTCACCCCTCCACTTT; cdr3_aa: CASSYFERTLGSYNSPLHF
d_call: TRBD1; j_call: TRBJ2-7; clone_size: once; v_call: TRBV3-1/TRBV3-2; cdr3_nt: TGTGCCAGCAGCCGGGACAGGGGAGCCTACGAGCAGTACTTC; cdr3_aa: CASSRDRGAYEQYF
d_call: TRBD2; j_call: TRBJ2-1; clone_size: NA; v_call: TRBV5-1; cdr3_nt: TGCGCCAGCAGCCGAAGTAGCGGGGGCCCCAACAATGAGCAGTTCTTC; cdr3_aa: CASSRSSGGPNNEQFF
d_call: NA; j_call: TRBJ2-5; clone_size: NA; v_call: TRBV4-3; cdr3_nt: TGCGCCAGCAGCCAAGACGGCAGTTCACTACAAGAGACCCAGTACTTC; cdr3_aa: CASSQDGSSLQETQYF
d_call: NA; j_call: TRBJ1-2; clone_size: once; v_call: TRBV7-2; cdr3_nt: TGTGCCAGCAGCTTCAGGGGAAGGGTGAACTATGGCTACACCTTC; cdr3_aa: CASSFRGRVNYGYTF
d_call: TRBD1; j_call: TRBJ2-5; clone_size: NA; v_call: TRBV4-3; cdr3_nt: TGCGCCAGCAGCCAAGAGGACAGGGGGACCCAGTACTTC; cdr3_aa: CASSQEDRGTQYF
d_call: NA; j_call: TRBJ2-1; clone_size: NA; v_call: TRBV6-2/TRBV6-3; cdr3_nt: TGTGCCAGCAGTTACGGGCAGTACAATGAGCAGTTCTTC; cdr3_aa: CASSYGQYNEQFF
d_call: TRBD1; j_call: TRBJ2-7; clone_size: NA; v_call: TRBV27; cdr3_nt: TGTGCCAGTGGAAGACCGGGACAGTCCAACGAGCAGTACTTC; cdr3_aa: CASGRPGQSNEQYF
d_call: NA; j_call: TRBJ1-1; clone_size: NA; v_call: TRBV19; cdr3_nt: TGTGCCAGTACTATTAACGGTTTTGGGAACACTGAAGCTTTCTTT; cdr3_aa: CASTINGFGNTEAFF
d_call: TRBD1; j_call: TRBJ1-5; clone_size: once; v_call: TRBV6-5; cdr3_nt: TGTGCCAGCCGAGGGACAGGAACATATCAGCCCCAGCATTTT; cdr3_aa: CASRGTGTYQPQHF
d_call: TRBD1; j_call: TRBJ2-1; clone_size: NA; v_call: TRBV6-5; cdr3_nt: TGTGCCAGCAGTACTGGACAGGGGTACAATGAGCAGTTCTTC; cdr3_aa: CASSTGQGYNEQFF
d_call: TRBD1; j_call: TRBJ1-4; clone_size: NA; v_call: TRBV24-1; cdr3_nt: TGTGCCACCAGTGAGGCGACAGGGGGCGGCGTGTTGAATGAAAAACTGTTTTTT; cdr3_aa: CATSEATGGGVLNEKLFF
d_call: NA; j_call: TRBJ2-4; clone_size: NA; v_call: TRBV6-5; cdr3_nt: TGTGCCAGCAGTTCCTCGGACTCCTCCGGGATTCAGTACTTC; cdr3_aa: CASSSSDSSGIQYF
d_call: TRBD1; j_call: TRBJ1-2; clone_size: NA; v_call: TRBV6-2/TRBV6-3; cdr3_nt: TGTGCCAGCAGCGATCCCAGGGGGCCCCGCCATGGCTACACCTTC; cdr3_aa: CASSDPRGPRHGYTF
d_call: NA; j_call: TRBJ1-1; clone_size: once; v_call: TRBV12-5; cdr3_nt: TGTGCTAGTGGTTTCTCTTTTACAGGCGGACCCGGGACTGAAGCTTTCTTT; cdr3_aa: CASGFSFTGGPGTEAFF
d_call: TRBD1; j_call: TRBJ1-1; clone_size: NA; v_call: TRBV5-1; cdr3_nt: TGCGCCAGCAGCCGGGGGGACAGGTCGATGAACACTGAAGCTTTCTTT; cdr3_aa: CASSRGDRSMNTEAFF
d_call: NA; j_call: TRBJ1-1; clone_size: NA; v_call: TRBV29-1; cdr3_nt: TGCAGCGTTGAAAACAGGAAAGCAAACGCTGAAGCTTTCTTT; cdr3_aa: CSVENRKANAEAFF
d_call: NA; j_call: TRBJ1-1; clone_size: NA; v_call: TRBV5-7; cdr3_nt: TGTGCCAGCACCCTGCTCTTTGAGGTTTCGAACACTGAAGCTTTCTTT; cdr3_aa: CASTLLFEVSNTEAFF
d_call: NA; j_call: TRBJ1-5; clone_size: NA; v_call: TRBV18; cdr3_nt: TGTGCCAGCTCACCATCCAGGGGCTATCAGCCCCAGCATTTT; cdr3_aa: CASSPSRGYQPQHF
d_call: TRBD1; j_call: TRBJ2-5; clone_size: NA; v_call: TRBV18; cdr3_nt: TGTGCCAGCTCACCACCGGGACAGGGTAGGGAGACCCAGTACTTC; cdr3_aa: CASSPPGQGRETQYF
d_call: NA; j_call: TRBJ2-3; clone_size: once; v_call: TRBV2; cdr3_nt: TGTGCCAGCAGTGACGGCGGGATCCGCCCGGATACGCAGTATTTT; cdr3_aa: CASSDGGIRPDTQYF
d_call: NA; j_call: TRBJ2-5; clone_size: NA; v_call: TRBV2; cdr3_nt: TGTGCCAGCAGTAATCCCCGGGGGGGACAGACGTACCAAGAGACCCAGTACTTC; cdr3_aa: CASSNPRGGQTYQETQYF